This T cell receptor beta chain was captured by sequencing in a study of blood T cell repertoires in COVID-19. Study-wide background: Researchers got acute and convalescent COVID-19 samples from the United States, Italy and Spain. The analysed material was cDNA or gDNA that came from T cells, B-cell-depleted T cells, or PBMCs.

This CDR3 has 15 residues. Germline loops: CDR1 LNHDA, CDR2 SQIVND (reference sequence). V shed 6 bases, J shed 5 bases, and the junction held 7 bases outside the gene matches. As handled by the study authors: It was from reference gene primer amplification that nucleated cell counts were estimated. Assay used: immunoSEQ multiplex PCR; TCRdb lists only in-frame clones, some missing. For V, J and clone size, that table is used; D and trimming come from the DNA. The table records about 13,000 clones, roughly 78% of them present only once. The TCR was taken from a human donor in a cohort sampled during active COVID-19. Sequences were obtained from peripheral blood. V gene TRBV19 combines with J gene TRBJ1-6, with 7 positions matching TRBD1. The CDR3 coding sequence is TGTGCCAGTAGCCTCACAGGGGTAGATAATTCACCCCTCCACTTT. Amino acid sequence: CASSLTGVDNSPLHF.